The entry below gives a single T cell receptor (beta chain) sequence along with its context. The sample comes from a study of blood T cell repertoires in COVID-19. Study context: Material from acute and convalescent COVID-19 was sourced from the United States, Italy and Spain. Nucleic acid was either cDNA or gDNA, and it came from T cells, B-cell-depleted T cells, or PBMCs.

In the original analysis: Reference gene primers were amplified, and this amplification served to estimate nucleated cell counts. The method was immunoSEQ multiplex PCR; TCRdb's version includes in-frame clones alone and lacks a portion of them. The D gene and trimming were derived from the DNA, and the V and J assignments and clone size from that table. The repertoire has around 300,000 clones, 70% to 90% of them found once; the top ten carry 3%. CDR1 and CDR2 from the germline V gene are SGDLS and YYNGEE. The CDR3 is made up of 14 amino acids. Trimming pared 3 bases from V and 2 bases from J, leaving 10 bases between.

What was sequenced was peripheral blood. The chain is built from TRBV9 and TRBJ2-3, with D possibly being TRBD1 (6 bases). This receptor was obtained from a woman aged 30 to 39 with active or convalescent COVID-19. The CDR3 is CASSAGQHTDTQYF. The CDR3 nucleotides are TGTGCCAGCAGCGCTGGACAGCACACAGATACGCAGTATTTT.